The 30 T cell receptor beta chains reported below all come from one sample, sequenced in a study of shared clonotypes between healthy human individuals. Assay: immunoSEQ multiplex PCR; the TCRdb copy retains only in-frame clones and omits some. The sample yields 100,000 to 120,000 clones, roughly two thirds seen once. Sequencing was performed on memory CD8+ T cells sorted from blood. Noted subset: CD45RO+ cells pooled with CCR7-negative TemRA cells. Receptor source: a woman in her twenties or thirties in good health.

This clone appeared once. The CDR3 coding sequence is TGTGCCAGCAGTTCCGGTGTCCCCCTTAACTACGAGCAGTACTTC. This translates into CASSSGVPLNYEQYF. The chain couples TRBV28 to TRBJ2-7, with unresolved D. Germline lookup yields CDR1 MDHEN and CDR2 SYDVKM. The CDR3 extends over 15 amino acids. Trimming removed 4 bases from V and 3 bases from J, with 16 bases in between.

This clone was found a few times. CDR3 bases: TGTGCCAGCAGTGATGGGCCAGGGGAGGGAAACACCATATATTTT. Protein: CASSDGPGEGNTIYF. The chain uses TRBV6-1 and TRBJ1-3; TRBD1 is a possible D gene (6 bases). The V end lost 3 bases, the J end lost 4 bases, and 13 bases lay between the germline ends. Germline CDR1 and CDR2: MNHNS and SASEGT. CDR3 length: 15 amino acids.

This chain connects TRBV29-1 to TRBJ2-7; no clear D. Germline V gene lookup returns CDR1 SQVTM and CDR2 ANQGSEA. The CDR3 extends over 13 amino acids. V was shortened by 2 bases and J by 2 bases, with 10 bases between the two germline ends. Here the CDR3 reads CSVEFREPYEQYF. For the CDR3, the DNA is TGCAGCGTTGAATTTCGTGAACCCTACGAGCAGTACTTC.

The V call is TRBV2, the J call TRBJ2-1, with 7 bases that match TRBD2. The trim removed 7 bases at V and 4 bases at J, leaving 4 bases unmatched. From germline, CDR1 is SNHLY and CDR2 FYNNEI. This CDR3 comprises 13 residues. Here the CDR3 DNA reads TGTGCCAGCAAGGAGCGGGGTTACAATGAGCAGTTCTTC. This translates into CASKERGYNEQFF.

This chain connects TRBV15 to TRBJ2-2; 12 positions match TRBD1. The junction had 6 bases not matched to a gene; V was cut back by 0 bases and J by 7 bases. This CDR3 region has 17 residues. Per germline, CDR1 LNHNV and CDR2 YYDKDF (reference sequence). In DNA, the CDR3 is TGTGCCACCAGCAGAGAGAGAGGGACAGGGGGCGGCGGGGAGCTGTTTTTT. Amino acids: CATSRERGTGGGGELFF.

The V and J genes are TRBV18 and TRBJ2-7, with D possibly being TRBD1 (6 bases). The CDR3 has 13 residues. V dropped 5 bases and J dropped 6 bases, with 14 bases sitting between them. Germline V gene sequence: CDR1 KGHSH, CDR2 LQKENI. The CDR3 DNA follows: TGTGCCAGCTCAAACCTACAGGGCTCCGAGCAGTACTTC. This codes for CASSNLQGSEQYF.

The chain carries TRBV5-4 and TRBJ1-2; D possibly corresponds to TRBD1 (5 bases). This CDR3 has 16 amino acids. Germline values: CDR1 SGHNT, CDR2 YYREEE (reference sequence). V lost 3 bases and J 3 bases, leaving 18 bases between the germline ends. In DNA, the CDR3 is TGTGCCAGCAGCTCTTTAAATGACCAGGGCTACTATGGCTACACCTTC. It encodes CASSSLNDQGYYGYTF.

In regard to this clone: At one end, the junction sequence differs from germline, possibly due to a read error. J is TRBJ1-5 and V is TRBV5-4; D not resolved. This CDR3 is built from 16 residues. CDR1 and CDR2 (germline): SGHNT, YYREEE (reference sequence). The CDR3 nucleotides read TGCGCCAGCAGCCAAGATCACGTTCGGGGAGCACAGCCCCAGCATTTT. This sequence encodes CASSQDHVRGAQPQHF. Complete variable domain (other parts from reference TRBV5-4 and TRBJ1-5): ETGVTQSPTHLIKTRGQQVTLRCSSQSGHNTVSWYQQALGQGPQFIFQYYREEENGRGNFPPRFSGLQFPNYSSELNVNALELDDSALYLCASSQDHVRGAQPQHFGDGTRLSIL.

Details on this clone: This is likely an artifact of a read error, given a far larger clone one base away. This rearrangement joins TRBV7-2 to TRBJ2-7; 10 bases map to TRBD2. The CDR3 runs 16 residues. Per the germline V gene, CDR1 is SGHTA and CDR2 is FQGNSA. CDR3 sequence: CASSQGLAVSSYEQYF. CDR3 nucleotides: TGCGCCAGCAGCCAAGGACTAGCGGTTTCATCCTACGAGCAGTACTTC.

This chain links TRBV27 with TRBJ1-1, with D hard to call. This CDR3 has 17 residues. The V and J ends lost 4 bases and 0 bases respectively, with 18 bases between them. From germline, CDR1 is MNHEY and CDR2 SMNVEV (reference sequence). Written as DNA, the CDR3 is TGTGCCAGCAGTTCCTTGGGCCCACCAGTCATGAACACTGAAGCTTTCTTT. It is translated as CASSSLGPPVMNTEAFF.

This clone showed up just once. J is TRBJ2-7 and V is TRBV13; D is undetermined. Trimming removed 5 bases at V and 3 bases at J, with 8 bases between. CDR1 is PRHDT, CDR2 FYEKMQ, per germline (reference sequence). CDR3 length equals 12 residues. The CDR3 DNA reads TGTGCCAGCAGCCTAAAGAGCTACGAGCAGTACTTC. It translates to CASSLKSYEQYF.

This clone occurred a few times. This chain uses TRBV19 with TRBJ2-5, with D possibly being TRBD1 (5 bases). With 3 bases removed from V and 1 base from J, the gap between germline ends came to 6 bases. Germline CDR1 reads LNHDA; CDR2 reads SQIVND (reference sequence). The CDR3 has 13 residues. DNA of the CDR3: TGTGCCAGTAGTATTCAGGGCCAAGAGACCCAGTACTTC. It specifies CASSIQGQETQYF.

The chain carries TRBV15 and TRBJ2-7; the D gene is possibly TRBD1 (6 bases). This CDR3 has 14 residues. Trimming stripped 5 bases from V and 2 bases from J, with 13 bases between. Germline V gene lookup returns CDR1 LNHNV and CDR2 YYDKDF (reference sequence). The DNA for the CDR3 is TGTGCCACCAGCCCAGGGGCAGGTGCCTACGAGCAGTACTTC. Amino acids: CATSPGAGAYEQYF.

The J gene is TRBJ1-4, the V gene TRBV28, with 7 bases lining up with TRBD1. The V gene's germline CDR1 is MDHEN and CDR2 SYDVKM. J gave up 4 bases and V 5 bases, and 10 bases lay outside the gene matches. The CDR3 is made up of 16 amino acids. CDR3 sequence: CASSHQRDSYNEKLFF. CDR3 DNA: TGTGCCAGCAGTCATCAACGGGACAGCTATAATGAAAAACTGTTTTTT.

This clone was seen repeatedly, ten times or more. The gene calls are TRBV7-6 and TRBJ2-7; D remains unclear. Trimming took 1 base from V and 3 from J, leaving 10 bases between them. The CDR3 sequence is 14 residues long. The germline V gene encodes CDR1 SGHVS and CDR2 FNYEAQ. Here the CDR3 DNA reads TGTGCCAGCAGCTTAGGCGGAGAAAGCTACGAGCAGTACTTC. This gives the protein CASSLGGESYEQYF.

The rearrangement uses TRBV7-8 and TRBJ1-1, with D possibly being TRBD1 (5 bases). The CDR3 spans 15 residues. The V gene's germline CDR1 is SGHVS and CDR2 FQNEAQ. The V end lost 0 bases, the J end lost 0 bases, and 8 bases lay between the germline ends. The CDR3 DNA reads TGTGCCAGCAGCTTAGCGTTGGGGCTGAACACTGAAGCTTTCTTT. Protein: CASSLALGLNTEAFF.

The chain joins TRBV2 to TRBJ1-2; D is unresolved. Trimming took 6 bases from V and 2 from J, leaving 16 bases between them. The CDR3 contains 15 residues. Germline values: CDR1 SNHLY, CDR2 FYNNEI. CDR3 region: CASRRGSAMNYGYTF. In nucleotides, the CDR3 is TGTGCCAGCAGACGAGGGTCGGCGATGAACTATGGCTACACCTTC.

Within the sample, this clone is medium-sized (0.01 to 0.1%). The V gene is TRBV28, the J gene TRBJ2-7; TRBD2 is a possible D gene (5 bases). Germline V gene sequence: CDR1 MDHEN, CDR2 SYDVKM. CDR3 length equals 15 residues. Trimming took 6 bases from V and 2 from J, leaving 17 bases between them. This chain's CDR3 is CASSSQRPAAYEQYF. CDR3 in DNA: TGTGCCAGCAGCTCCCAGCGGCCTGCGGCCTACGAGCAGTACTTC.

The chain is built from TRBV25-1 and TRBJ2-7, with 8 bases that match TRBD2. This CDR3 is 17 amino acids long. With V trimmed by 7 bases and J by 4 bases, 18 bases remained unmatched. The V gene's germline CDR1 is MGHDK and CDR2 SYGVNS. The chain's CDR3 is CASTRGGKDGRVYEQYF. The DNA for the CDR3 is TGTGCCAGCACCCGGGGGGGTAAGGACGGGAGGGTGTACGAGCAGTACTTC.

V gene TRBV7-9 combines with J gene TRBJ2-3, with 12 positions matching TRBD2. V dropped 11 bases and J dropped 0; count of bases not matched to a gene: 6. The germline V gene has CDR1 SEHNR and CDR2 FQNEAQ (reference sequence). This CDR3 is 15 amino acids long. The CDR3 nucleotides are TGTGCCGGTAGGACTAGCGGGGCTAGCACAGATACGCAGTATTTT. Its translation is CAGRTSGASTDTQYF.

This sequence joins TRBV9 and TRBJ2-2, with TRBD1 matching 12 bases. The trim removed 0 bases at V and 4 bases at J, leaving 4 bases unmatched. The germline V gene encodes CDR1 SGDLS and CDR2 YYNGEE. The CDR3 contains 17 residues. The CDR3 spells CASSVDGTGGITGELFF. For the CDR3, the DNA is TGTGCCAGCAGCGTAGACGGGACAGGGGGCATCACCGGGGAGCTGTTTTTT.

This clone turned up a few times. The chain has TRBV9 and TRBJ2-7, with 11 bases that match TRBD2. CDR1 is SGDLS, CDR2 YYNGEE, per germline. With V trimmed by 2 bases and J by 5 bases, 3 bases remained unmatched. The CDR3 is made up of 14 amino acids. CDR3: CASSVGTSGHEQYF. DNA of the CDR3: TGTGCCAGCAGCGTCGGGACTAGCGGCCACGAGCAGTACTTC.

This chain connects TRBV7-2 to TRBJ2-7, with 9 bases that match TRBD2. The CDR3 totals 15 residues. V trimming: 5 bases; J trimming: 2 bases; junction bases outside the gene matches: 7. Per germline, CDR1 SGHTA and CDR2 FQGNSA. Written as DNA, the CDR3 is TGTGCCAGCAGCCGATCACTAGCGGGTCCCTACGAGCAGTACTTC. It specifies CASSRSLAGPYEQYF.

The V and J genes are TRBV2 and TRBJ2-7; 9 nucleotides line up with TRBD2. This CDR3 region has 15 residues. Germline loops: CDR1 SNHLY, CDR2 FYNNEI. The ends lost 3 bases at V and 2 bases at J; junction bases unmatched: 5. CDR3 residues: CASSEGGRVPYEQYF. CDR3 nucleotides: TGTGCCAGCAGTGAGGGCGGGAGGGTCCCCTACGAGCAGTACTTC.

The V call is TRBV6-5, the J call TRBJ1-2; the match to TRBD1 covers 11 bases. Germline loops: CDR1 MNHEY, CDR2 SVGAGI. The CDR3 is 14 amino acids. The trim removed 0 bases at V and 6 bases at J, leaving 0 bases unmatched. The CDR3 loop reads CASSYSGQGDGYTF. Written as DNA, the CDR3 is TGTGCCAGCAGTTACTCGGGACAGGGGGATGGCTACACCTTC.

This clone showed up many times. The J gene is TRBJ1-4, the V gene TRBV4-1; TRBD1 matches 7 bases. This CDR3 region has 16 residues. From germline, CDR1 is MGHRA and CDR2 YSYEKL. The ends lost 0 bases at V and 7 bases at J; junction bases unmatched: 8. CDR3 bases: TGCGCCAGCAGCCAAGAACAGGGGTCCCCGAGTGAAAAACTGTTTTTT. It translates to CASSQEQGSPSEKLFF.

This clone was detected once. This chain links TRBV5-4 with TRBJ2-3, with D uncertain. The germline gives CDR1 SGHNT, CDR2 YYREEE (reference sequence). CDR3 length: 11 amino acids. Trimming cost V 4 bases and J 5 bases, with 5 bases left between them. Written as DNA, the CDR3 is TGTGCCAGCAGCGCGCTAGATACGCAGTATTTT. It is translated as CASSALDTQYF.

The rearrangement links TRBV28 to TRBJ2-5, with TRBD2 matching over 9 bases. With V trimmed by 2 bases and J by 5 bases, 12 bases remained unmatched. Germline V gene lookup returns CDR1 MDHEN and CDR2 SYDVKM. The CDR3 is 17 amino acids. The CDR3: CASSLGGGRATWETQYF. CDR3 DNA: TGTGCCAGCAGTTTAGGTGGCGGGAGGGCGACTTGGGAGACCCAGTACTTC.

The chain carries TRBV7-9 and TRBJ2-5; D remains ambiguous. V was cut by 9 bases and J by 5 bases, with 16 bases left in between. The germline gives CDR1 SEHNR, CDR2 FQNEAQ (reference sequence). This CDR3 spans 13 amino acids. CDR3 sequence (DNA): TGTGCCAGTCAGCGCTCAACATGGGAGACCCAGTACTTC. Protein sequence: CASQRSTWETQYF.

The rearrangement uses TRBV9 and TRBJ2-1; 11 bases match TRBD2. Germline CDR1 is SGDLS and CDR2 is YYNGEE. This CDR3 contains 18 residues. V shed 0 bases, J shed 6 bases, and the junction held 11 bases outside the gene matches. This chain's CDR3 is CASSVEPLSGRAGNEQFF. The CDR3, as DNA: TGTGCCAGCAGCGTAGAACCTCTTAGCGGGAGGGCGGGCAATGAGCAGTTCTTC.